What follows is one TCR beta chain and its context. Its antigen has not been determined. Base qualities are not at hand, and no much larger clone is one base apart. In the prospective study, participants were roughly 18 to 100 years old, resided in 25 or so geographic areas of the United States, and were enrolled through a virtual design. Cohort assignment in the prospective study relied on participant-reported clinical history from a screening survey and a study questionnaire. Recovered participants in ImmuneRACE Cohort 3 were defined by two consecutive negative NP/OP PCR tests, clearance by a healthcare professional, or resolution of symptoms. Each participant in the prospective study had whole blood, serum and a nasopharyngeal or oropharyngeal swab collected by mobile phlebotomists. Over a 2-month period, participants in the prospective study had the option of providing additional blood draws and questionnaires. Before DNA extraction, blood samples from the prospective study were shipped at room temperature or frozen.

TCRbeta CDR3 regions were amplified from genomic DNA using the immunoSEQ Assay, a bias-controlled multiplex PCR. As for the authors' bioinformatics: The number of nucleated cells in each sample was estimated by amplification of reference gene primers within the assay. To quantify the absolute abundance of each unique TCRbeta CDR3 rearrangement, sequence reads were collapsed and filtered. Productive Simpson clonality was computed per sample as the square root of Simpson's diversity index over productive rearrangements. TCRdb provides this immuneACCESS table in a form limited to in-frame rearrangements. Some clones are lacking; in checked studies, under half of them reflect an unresolved V gene, and why the rest are absent is not known. D and trimming were read from the DNA, whereas the V and J calls and clone size are those reported in that table. In this sample the table shows around 300,000 clones, more than 70% of which occur a single time. Over 4% of the sample lies in the top ten.

The sample originates from a study of blood T cell repertoires in COVID-19 (TCRdb year 2020). For the wider study: The collaborator samples originated in the United States, Italy and Spain and spanned the acute and convalescent phases of COVID-19. The sample metadata nearly always contained a de-identified subject ID, COVID-19 status, age in years and sex. The samples were drawn from the first 160 participants of the ongoing ImmuneRACE study and from over 950 subjects provided by 6 global collaborators. HLA class I and class II types, where available, came from metadata supplied by the sample provider rather than from assay-based typing. Subjects who had been exposed to COVID-19, were actively infected with it, or had recovered from it provided the deeply sampled blood TCRbeta repertoires that made up the dataset. The repertoires were released in a freely available public database intended as a resource for research on the immune response to SARS-CoV-2. The prospective study material was composed of cDNA or gDNA derived from T cells, B-cell-depleted T cells, or PBMCs.

Study-wide conclusions, independent of this receptor: The quantity of clinical and demographic metadata differed by source and by participant and was supplied without curation.

This clonotype was sampled from a woman younger than 45 who had recovered from COVID-19. The sample was PBMCs or T cells enriched from blood (not recorded which).

Read as DNA, the sequence is TGCGCCAGCAGTGAGACCGGGGATCCCGGCGGTGAGCAGTTCTTC. Protein translation: CASSETGDPGGEQFF. This chain joins TRBV10-1 to TRBJ2-1, with a tentative D gene TRBD2 over 5 matching bases. The CDR3 starts with the cysteine, ends with the phenylalanine, and has 15 residues. Of all the DNA, just the CDR3 is kept, 45 bases in frame from base 1. Taken from the germline V gene (reference sequence), the CDR1 and CDR2 loops are WNHNN and SYGVQD. V is shortened by 2 bases, J by 9 bases, and the region joining them spans 17 bases.